The next 9 T cell receptor beta chains were all read from a single sample in a study of blood T cell repertoires in COVID-19. Assay used: immunoSEQ multiplex PCR; TCRdb lists only in-frame clones, some missing. The data contain about 150,000 clones, over 75% of them singletons. The material sequenced was peripheral blood. The receptor set was obtained from a human donor in a cohort sampled during active COVID-19.

The J gene is TRBJ1-3, the V gene TRBV5-5, with D tentatively TRBD1 (5 bases). The germline V and J ends were trimmed by 0 bases and 0 bases, with 7 bases remaining between them. CDR1 SGHKS and CDR2 YYEKEE come from the germline V gene (reference sequence). This CDR3 contains 15 residues. For the CDR3, the DNA is TGTGCCAGCAGCTTGGGGGGCAACTCTGGAAACACCATATATTTT. Translation gives CASSLGGNSGNTIYF.

This chain joins TRBV7-2 and TRBJ1-5; 8 bases fit TRBD1. CDR3 size: 14 residues. The V segment lost 2 bases and the J segment 11 bases; nucleotides outside the gene matches: 8. Germline assignment: CDR1 SGHTA and CDR2 FQGNSA. In DNA, the CDR3 is TGTGCCAGCAGCTTAATAGGACAGGGATCAGCCCAGCATTTT. Amino acid sequence: CASSLIGQGSAQHF.

This chain joins TRBV25-1 and TRBJ1-5, with a possible D match to TRBD1 (5 bases). Trimming took 6 bases from V and 0 from J, leaving 18 bases between them. Per germline, CDR1 MGHDK and CDR2 SYGVNS. CDR3 size: 17 residues. The CDR3 nucleotides are TGTGCCAGCAGGGTAATATACAGGTTATTTAGCAATCAGCCCCAGCATTTT. It translates to CASRVIYRLFSNQPQHF.

J is TRBJ1-4 and V is TRBV4-3; 7 positions match TRBD1. V trimming: 0 bases; J trimming: 5 bases; junction bases outside the gene matches: 9. There are 17 residues in the CDR3. Germline-derived CDR1 and CDR2 are LGHNA and YSLEER. In DNA form, the CDR3 reads TGCGCCAGCAGCCAAGAGTCGGGACAGCTAAAAAATGAAAAACTGTTTTTT. This gives the protein CASSQESGQLKNEKLFF.

The chain employs TRBV9 and TRBJ2-3; 9 bases map to TRBD2. The length of the CDR3 is 15 residues. Germline V gene lookup returns CDR1 SGDLS and CDR2 YYNGEE. Germline trimming cut 3 bases from V and 2 bases from J; bases unmatched to any gene: 4. The CDR3 DNA reads as TGTGCCAGCAGCGCGTCTAGCGGGGCCACAGATACGCAGTATTTT. As protein: CASSASSGATDTQYF.

The chain employs TRBV6-5 and TRBJ1-6; no reliable D call. This CDR3 region has 14 residues. The V end was cut by 2 bases, the J end by 5 bases, with 7 bases between. Germline V gene lookup returns CDR1 MNHEY and CDR2 SVGAGI. The CDR3: CASSYTGDNSPLHF. Here the CDR3 DNA reads TGTGCCAGCAGTTACACCGGGGATAATTCACCCCTCCACTTT.

A single count supports this clone. This chain joins TRBV5-1 and TRBJ1-4; D is uncertain. The CDR3 contains 14 residues. The germline V gene encodes CDR1 SGHRS and CDR2 YFSETQ. V was pared by 2 bases and J by 2 bases, with 7 bases between. The CDR3 sequence: CASSLWSTNEKLFF. CDR3 bases: TGCGCCAGCAGCTTATGGAGTACTAATGAAAAACTGTTTTTT.

The chain links TRBV6-5 to TRBJ2-1; 12 nucleotides line up with TRBD2. Germline-derived CDR1 and CDR2 are MNHEY and SVGAGI. CDR3 size: 16 residues. V lost 2 bases and J lost 4; bases outside the gene matches: 3. The CDR3 loop reads CASSYLTSGGYNEQFF. CDR3 bases: TGTGCCAGCAGTTACCTAACTAGCGGGGGGTACAATGAGCAGTTCTTC.

The chain links TRBV7-2 to TRBJ2-7, with D tentatively TRBD2 (5 bases). Germline-derived CDR1 and CDR2 are SGHTA and FQGNSA. CDR3 length equals 14 residues. V lost 1 base, J lost 2 bases, and 9 bases lay in between. CDR3 nucleotides: TGTGCCAGCAGCTTAGTAACGAGGGCCTACGAGCAGTACTTC. It yields the protein CASSLVTRAYEQYF.